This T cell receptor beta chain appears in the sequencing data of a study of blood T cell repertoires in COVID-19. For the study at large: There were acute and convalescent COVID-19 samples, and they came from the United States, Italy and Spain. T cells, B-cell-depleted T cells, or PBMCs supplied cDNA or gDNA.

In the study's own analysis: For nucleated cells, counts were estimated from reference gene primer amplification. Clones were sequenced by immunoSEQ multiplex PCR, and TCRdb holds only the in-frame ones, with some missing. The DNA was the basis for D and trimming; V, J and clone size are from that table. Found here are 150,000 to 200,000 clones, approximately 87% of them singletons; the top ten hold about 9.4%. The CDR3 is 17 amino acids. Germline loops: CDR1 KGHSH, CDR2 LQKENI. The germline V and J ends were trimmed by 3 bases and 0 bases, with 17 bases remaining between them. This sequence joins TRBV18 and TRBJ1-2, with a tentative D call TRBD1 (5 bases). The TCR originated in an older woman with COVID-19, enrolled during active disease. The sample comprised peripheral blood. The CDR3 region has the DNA TGTGCCAGCTCACCGACAGAGTACGGGTATACTAACTATGGCTACACCTTC. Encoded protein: CASSPTEYGYTNYGYTF.